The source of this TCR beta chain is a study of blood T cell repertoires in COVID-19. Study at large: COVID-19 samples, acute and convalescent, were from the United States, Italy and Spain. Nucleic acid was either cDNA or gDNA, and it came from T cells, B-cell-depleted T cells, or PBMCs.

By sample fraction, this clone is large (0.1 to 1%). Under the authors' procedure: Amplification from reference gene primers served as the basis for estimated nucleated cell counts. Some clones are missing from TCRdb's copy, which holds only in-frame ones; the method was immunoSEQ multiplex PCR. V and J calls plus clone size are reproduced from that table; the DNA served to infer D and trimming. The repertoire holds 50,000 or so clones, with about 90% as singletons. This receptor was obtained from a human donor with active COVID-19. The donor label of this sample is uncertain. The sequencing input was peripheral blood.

As DNA, the CDR3 is TGTGCCAGTAGTATCCTTCCAGGGGCGAGCTATGGCTACACCTTC. Residues: CASSILPGASYGYTF. The V and J genes are TRBV19 and TRBJ1-2, with a possible D match to TRBD1 (6 bases). Germline CDR1 and CDR2: LNHDA and SQIVND (reference sequence). V shed 3 bases and J shed 4 bases, with 15 bases lying between them. The CDR3 is 15 residues long.